This entry concerns a single T cell receptor (beta chain). Its antigen is not identified. This entry comes from a study of post-analysis software for immune sequencing data. Presence of unique molecular identifiers characterized the TCR beta cDNA libraries. Via MiXCR, TCRdb re-called the PCR reads, giving one row per CDR3 protein. Of under 900,000 distinct CDR3 sequences in the sample, roughly 50% are singletons; the top ten hold approximately 4.5%. General study points: For normalized Chao1 diversity, multiple sclerosis patients scored significantly lower than controls did. Those samples that were prepared in the same batch co-clustered strongly by F measure.

This TCR was sampled from a girl aged 10 to 17 with multiple sclerosis. The sequencing input was blood.

In DNA, the CDR3 is TGCAGTGCTAGAGATGCCCGGTCCCAAGAGACCCAGTACTTC. This translates into CSARDARSQETQYF. This chain connects TRBV20-1 to TRBJ2-5; D unclear. Germline V gene lookup returns CDR1 DFQATT and CDR2 SNEGSKA (reference sequence). V was clipped by 0 bases and J by 1 base, with 9 bases between them. This CDR3 contains 14 residues.